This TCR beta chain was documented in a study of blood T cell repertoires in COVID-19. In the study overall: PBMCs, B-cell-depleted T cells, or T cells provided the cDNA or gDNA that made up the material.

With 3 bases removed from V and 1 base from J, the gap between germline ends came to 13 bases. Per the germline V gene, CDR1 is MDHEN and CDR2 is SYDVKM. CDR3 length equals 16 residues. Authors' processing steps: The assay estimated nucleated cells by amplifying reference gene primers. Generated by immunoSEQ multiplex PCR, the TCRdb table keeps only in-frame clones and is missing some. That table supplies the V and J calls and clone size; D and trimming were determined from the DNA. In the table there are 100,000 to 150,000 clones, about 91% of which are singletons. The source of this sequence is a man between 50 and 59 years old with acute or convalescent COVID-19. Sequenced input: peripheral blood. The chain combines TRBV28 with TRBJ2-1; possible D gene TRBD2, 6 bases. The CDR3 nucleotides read TGTGCCAGCAGTTTTTTCGGGGGAGGATCCTACAATGAGCAGTTCTTC. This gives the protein CASSFFGGGSYNEQFF.